This T cell receptor (beta chain) was sequenced for a study of post-analysis software for immune sequencing data. As for the study in general: The courses of disease that were included comprised relapsing-remitting, secondary progressive and progressive-relapsing multiple sclerosis.

The CDR3 is made up of 14 amino acids. Per the germline V gene, CDR1 is MDHEN and CDR2 is SYDVKM. Trimming shortened V by 2 bases and J by 0 bases, and 8 bases separated the two germline ends. Ten or more counts support this clonotype. Antigen specificity is unknown. Study results and caveats: A handful of TRBV segments, including TRBV5-6, TRBV5-1 and TRBV20-1, were more frequent in patients than controls. Compared against controls, patients with multiple sclerosis displayed significantly lower normalized Chao1 diversity. Analysis by F measure revealed that same-batch samples clustered strongly together.

TCR beta libraries were prepared from cDNA with unique molecular identifiers. Yield was approximately 500,000 cDNA molecules from roughly 1 to 10 million T cells. TCRdb reprocessed the PCR reads with MiXCR, giving one entry per CDR3 protein. In the table there are roughly 670,000 distinct CDR3 sequences, roughly three fifths of which are singletons. This chain links TRBV28 with TRBJ2-7; TRBD2 is a possible D gene (6 bases). The receptor's source is a girl aged 2 to 10 with multiple sclerosis. The sequenced sample was blood. The CDR3 coding sequence is TGTGCCAGCAGTTTAGGGGGAGGCTCCTACGAGCAGTACTTC. It yields the protein CASSLGGGSYEQYF.